This record looks at one T cell receptor (beta chain) sequence and its context. The sample originates from a study of OX40 agonist ivuxolimab in advanced cancers. Using immunoSEQ multiplex PCR, the repertoire was profiled, and TCRdb retains in-frame clones only, with some absent. The sample carries approximately 82,000 clones, approximately 85% recorded once. V was pared by 8 bases and J by 1 base, with 11 bases between. Germline V gives CDR1 MNHNS, CDR2 SASEGT. The CDR3 is 13 amino acids. The chain employs TRBV6-1 and TRBJ2-5; D remains ambiguous. The sequence came from an adult with an advanced solid tumor such as melanoma, head and neck, liver or kidney cancer. Material: CD4+ or CD8+ T cells sorted from blood, obtained in a trial of the OX40 agonist ivuxolimab. CDR3 sequence: CASESSGQETQYF. CDR3 DNA: TGTGCCAGCGAGAGCAGTGGCCAAGAGACCCAGTACTTC.